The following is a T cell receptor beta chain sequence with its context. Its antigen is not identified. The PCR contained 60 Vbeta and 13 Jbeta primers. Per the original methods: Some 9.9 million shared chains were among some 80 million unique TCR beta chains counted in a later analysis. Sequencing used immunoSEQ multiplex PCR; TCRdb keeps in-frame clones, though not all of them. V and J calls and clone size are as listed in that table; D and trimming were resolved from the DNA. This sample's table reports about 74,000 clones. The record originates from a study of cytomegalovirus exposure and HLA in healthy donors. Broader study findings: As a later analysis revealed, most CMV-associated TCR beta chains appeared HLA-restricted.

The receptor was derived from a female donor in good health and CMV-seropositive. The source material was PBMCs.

The CDR3 DNA follows: TGTGCCAGCAGCTTAAGGGCAGGGGGCAGGACTGAAGCTTTCTTT. It translates to CASSLRAGGRTEAFF. The rearrangement joins TRBV11-2 to TRBJ1-1; 8 positions match TRBD1. V was clipped by 2 bases and J by 5 bases; unmatched bases: 7. The CDR3 contains 15 residues. CDR1 is SGHAT and CDR2 is FQNNGV in the germline V gene. The full variable domain, its missing parts supplied by reference TRBV11-2 and TRBJ1-1, is EAGVAQSPRYKIIEKRQSVAFWCNPISGHATLYWYQQILGQGPKLLIQFQNNGVVDDSQLPKDRFSAERLKGVDSTLKIQPAKLEDSAVYLCASSLRAGGRTEAFFGQGTRLTVV.